The next 14 T cell receptor beta chains were all read from a single sample in a study of shared clonotypes between healthy human individuals. Positively selected for CCR7, the CD45RO-negative cells used as naive CD8 cells excluded terminally differentiated effector memory CD45RA+ cells. TCRdb's table, derived via immunoSEQ multiplex PCR, lists solely in-frame clones and lacks some. Among some 1,900,000 clones listed, approximately 95% were seen once. The sample taken for sequencing was naive CD8+ T cells sorted from blood. These receptor sequences come from a man younger than 30 in good health.

The chain is built from TRBV7-2 and TRBJ2-3; TRBD1 is a possible D gene (5 bases). The germline V gene encodes CDR1 SGHTA and CDR2 FQGNSA. This CDR3 has 16 amino acids. Trimming removed 3 bases at V and 0 bases at J, with 13 bases between. DNA of the CDR3: TGTGCCAGCAGCTTTCACAGGTCATCTAGCACAGATACGCAGTATTTT. Residues: CASSFHRSSSTDTQYF.

V is TRBV10-3 and J is TRBJ2-2, with TRBD1 matching 10 bases. The CDR3 has 14 residues. From germline, CDR1 is ENHRY and CDR2 SYGVKD. Trimming removed 8 bases from V and 5 bases from J; junction bases left unmatched: 5. This chain's CDR3 is CAIRTGGRTGELFF. In nucleotides, the CDR3 is TGTGCCATCCGGACAGGGGGAAGAACCGGGGAGCTGTTTTTT.

This clone was seen once. As DNA, the CDR3 is TGTGCCAGCAGCACCTCGGGGGAGAACACTGAAGCTTTCTTT. Protein: CASSTSGENTEAFF. J is TRBJ1-1 and V is TRBV7-3; D might be TRBD1 (5 bases). The length of the CDR3 is 14 residues. CDR1 is SGHTA, CDR2 FQGTGA, per germline. Trimming left V 5 bases short and J 1 base short, with 11 bases between.

The chain couples TRBV5-4 to TRBJ2-7; D may be TRBD2 (7 bases). CDR1 is SGHNT and CDR2 is YYREEE in the germline V gene (reference sequence). The length of the CDR3 is 15 residues. V lost 3 bases and J lost 3, with 16 bases in between. The CDR3 DNA sequence: TGTGCCAGCAGCTCTAGCGGAGGGGGGGGCTACGAGCAGTACTTC. Translated, it gives CASSSSGGGGYEQYF.

The V gene is TRBV2, the J gene TRBJ2-7, with D perhaps matching TRBD1 or TRBD2 (5 bases each). Germline CDR1 SNHLY, CDR2 FYNNEI. The CDR3 covers 12 residues. V was trimmed by 10 bases and J by 6 bases, leaving 16 bases between them. CDR3 nucleotides: TGTGCCATCGACCGCAGGGAGCGCGAGCAGTACTTC. Its protein is CAIDRREREQYF.

V and J are TRBV7-6 and TRBJ2-7, with a tentative D call TRBD1 (5 bases). Trimming removed 5 bases from V and 3 bases from J, with 17 bases in between. The CDR3 is made up of 15 amino acids. The germline CDR1 and CDR2 sequences are SGHVS and FNYEAQ. The CDR3 protein is CASSTTAAKDYEQYF. Written as DNA, the CDR3 is TGTGCCAGCAGCACGACAGCTGCGAAGGACTACGAGCAGTACTTC. Complete variable domain (other parts from reference TRBV7-6 and TRBJ2-7): GAGVSQSPRYKVTKRGQDVALRCDPISGHVSLYWYRQALGQGPEFLTYFNYEAQQDKSGLPNDRFSAERPEGSISTLTIQRTEQRDSAMYRCASSTTAAKDYEQYFGPGTRLTVT.

Comment on this clone: Other DNA sequences in this sample translate to the same CDR3. The chain is built from TRBV27 and TRBJ2-7; D may be TRBD2 (6 bases). From germline, CDR1 is MNHEY and CDR2 SMNVEV (reference sequence). V lost 3 bases and J lost 5, with 8 bases in between. The CDR3 contains 12 residues. CDR3 region: CASSLGGHEQYF. The CDR3 nucleotides are TGTGCCAGCAGTTTGGGGGGACACGAGCAGTACTTC.

The chain carries TRBV7-9 and TRBJ2-7; no clear D gene. The germline V gene encodes CDR1 SEHNR and CDR2 FQNEAQ (reference sequence). Trimming left V 4 bases short and J 6 bases short, with 10 bases between. This CDR3 spans 12 amino acids. The CDR3 reads CASSSESGEQYF. The CDR3, as DNA: TGTGCCAGCAGCTCGGAGTCCGGCGAGCAGTACTTC.

This chain connects TRBV6-5 to TRBJ2-1; either TRBD1 or TRBD2 may fit D (5 bases each). CDR3 length: 15 residues. Germline V gives CDR1 MNHEY, CDR2 SVGAGI. Trimming took 5 bases from V and 0 from J, leaving 11 bases between them. CDR3 sequence reads: CASSGDGTSYNEQFF. DNA of the CDR3: TGTGCCAGCAGTGGTGACGGGACCTCCTACAATGAGCAGTTCTTC.

This chain connects TRBV25-1 to TRBJ2-1, with 9 bases matching TRBD2. CDR3 length: 16 amino acids. Trimming took 1 base from V and 5 from J; bases not matched to a gene: 6. Germline V lookup: CDR1 MGHDK, CDR2 SYGVNS. For the CDR3, the DNA is TGTGCCAGCAGTGAATTCCCGAGCGGGGGGCACAATGAGCAGTTCTTC. Its protein product is CASSEFPSGGHNEQFF.

The chain joins TRBV5-6 to TRBJ2-5, with 7 bases identical to TRBD1. J gave up 4 bases and V 3 bases, and 6 bases lay outside the gene matches. The CDR3 extends over 14 amino acids. Germline V lookup: CDR1 SGHDT, CDR2 YYEEEE. CDR3 region: CASSSDRVGETQYF. In DNA form, the CDR3 reads TGTGCCAGCAGCTCCGACAGGGTTGGAGAGACCCAGTACTTC.

This chain uses TRBV27 with TRBJ1-5; D perhaps matches TRBD1 (5 bases). Germline V gene sequence: CDR1 MNHEY, CDR2 SMNVEV (reference sequence). The CDR3 covers 14 residues. V gave up 8 bases and J gave up 0 bases, with 11 bases separating them. CDR3: CASRQIYSNQPQHF. The DNA for the CDR3 is TGTGCCAGCCGACAGATTTATAGCAATCAGCCCCAGCATTTT.

The chain joins TRBV2 to TRBJ1-1, with 10 bases aligning to TRBD1. Trimming at V came to 8 bases and at J to 7 bases, leaving 7 bases not matched to a gene. The CDR3 contains 13 residues. Germline V gene lookup returns CDR1 SNHLY and CDR2 FYNNEI. The CDR3 coding sequence is TGTGCCAGCGCCCCCCGGGACAGGGGTGAAGCTTTCTTT. Translation: CASAPRDRGEAFF.

In this sample, this clone turned up once. The CDR3 DNA is TGTGCCAGCAGTTCCCAGACACCGAACACTGAAGCTTTCTTT. It codes for CASSSQTPNTEAFF. V gene TRBV6-5 combines with J gene TRBJ1-1; D ambiguous. Trimming pared 4 bases from V and 1 base from J, leaving 10 bases between. There are 14 residues in the CDR3. The germline V gene has CDR1 MNHEY and CDR2 SVGAGI.